These 10 T cell receptor beta chains came from one sample sequenced in a study of shared clonotypes between healthy human individuals. Here immunoSEQ multiplex PCR was the method, and the copy in TCRdb shows in-frame clones only, minus some. The table shows over 750,000 clones, with 95% to 97% occurring only once. Naive CD8 cells comprised CD45RO-negative, CCR7-positively selected cells, excluding terminally differentiated effector memory CD45RA+ cells. Sequenced sample: naive CD8+ T cells sorted from blood. These receptors all stem from a man in his thirties or forties in good health.

The V call is TRBV7-9, the J call TRBJ2-2; D uncertain. This CDR3 is built from 14 residues. CDR1 and CDR2 from the germline V gene are SEHNR and FQNEAQ (reference sequence). Trimming took 1 base from V and 4 from J, leaving 7 bases between them. In DNA, the CDR3 is TGTGCCAGCAGCTTAGTGGGTGGCACCGGGGAGCTGTTTTTT. This encodes CASSLVGGTGELFF.

The rearrangement joins TRBV6-1 to TRBJ2-7, with 8 bases matching TRBD1. Germline loops: CDR1 MNHNS, CDR2 SASEGT. V was clipped by 2 bases and J by 4 bases; unmatched bases: 7. The CDR3 loop spans 15 amino acids. DNA for the CDR3: TGTGCCAGCAGTGAACTCACAGGGGGTTTGTACGAGCAGTACTTC. The encoded protein is CASSELTGGLYEQYF.

V usage is TRBV7-8 and J usage is TRBJ1-1, with a weak D call TRBD1 (5 bases). The CDR3 extends over 14 amino acids. Germline V lookup: CDR1 SGHVS, CDR2 FQNEAQ. Trimming took off 4 bases at V and 4 bases at J, with 13 bases between the two ends. CDR3 amino acids: CASSSNRDSTEAFF. The DNA for the CDR3 is TGTGCCAGCAGCTCTAACCGGGACTCCACTGAAGCTTTCTTT.

V gene TRBV5-1 combines with J gene TRBJ2-2; D unclear. The CDR3 is made up of 14 amino acids. Trimming left V 4 bases short and J 1 base short, with 8 bases between. Looked up from germline, CDR1 is SGHRS and CDR2 is YFSETQ. The CDR3 DNA sequence: TGCGCCAGCAGCCCCTCTTTGAACACCGGGGAGCTGTTTTTT. Translated, it gives CASSPSLNTGELFF.

The chain recombines TRBV10-3 with TRBJ2-7; D is possibly TRBD2 (6 bases). Germline values: CDR1 ENHRY, CDR2 SYGVKD. The CDR3 runs 17 residues. Between the trimmed V and J ends, which lost 4 bases and 4 bases, there was a span of 23 bases. The CDR3 DNA reads TGTGCCATCAGTGGGTCCCCCATAAGCCGGGACTCTTACGAGCAGTACTTC. Its protein product is CAISGSPISRDSYEQYF.

V is TRBV11-2 and J is TRBJ2-7; the match to TRBD2 covers 7 bases. This CDR3 has 16 amino acids. Trimming at V came to 0 bases and at J to 0 bases, leaving 5 bases not matched to a gene. The germline gives CDR1 SGHAT, CDR2 FQNNGV. The CDR3 region has the DNA TGTGCCAGCAGCTTAGAGGTGGGAGGGCCCTCCTACGAGCAGTACTTC. The encoded protein is CASSLEVGGPSYEQYF. Filled out from reference TRBV11-2 and TRBJ2-7, the complete variable domain reads EAGVAQSPRYKIIEKRQSVAFWCNPISGHATLYWYQQILGQGPKLLIQFQNNGVVDDSQLPKDRFSAERLKGVDSTLKIQPAKLEDSAVYLCASSLEVGGPSYEQYFGPGTRLTVT.

This chain links TRBV25-1 with TRBJ2-1; 11 bases are a match to TRBD2. Per the germline V gene, CDR1 is MGHDK and CDR2 is SYGVNS. This CDR3 has 18 amino acids. Unmatched junction bases numbered 8, after V lost 2 bases and J lost 2 bases. CDR3 residues: CASSELLAGETPYNEQFF. CDR3 DNA sequence: TGTGCCAGCAGTGAACTACTAGCGGGAGAGACCCCCTACAATGAGCAGTTCTTC.

This clone turned up a few times. The V gene is TRBV27, the J gene TRBJ2-7; perhaps TRBD2 as D (6 bases). From germline, CDR1 is MNHEY and CDR2 SMNVEV (reference sequence). The CDR3 consists of 17 residues. V was shortened by 5 bases and J by 2 bases, with 22 bases between the two germline ends. In nucleotides, the CDR3 is TGTGCCAGCAGTCCTTCGTGGGGAGGAATTTTAACCTACGAGCAGTACTTC. Its protein product is CASSPSWGGILTYEQYF.

This chain uses TRBV14 with TRBJ2-3; weak D call: TRBD2 (5 bases). This CDR3 region has 15 residues. V shed 2 bases and J shed 2 bases, with 11 bases lying between them. The germline gives CDR1 SGHDN, CDR2 FVKESK. CDR3 DNA sequence: TGTGCCAGCAGCCAATTTCTGACTAACACAGATACGCAGTATTTT. Amino acid sequence: CASSQFLTNTDTQYF.

The sample holds one count of this clone. The chain combines TRBV13 with TRBJ2-1, with TRBD1 identical over 7 bases. The germline CDR1 and CDR2 sequences are PRHDT and FYEKMQ (reference sequence). The junction had 11 bases not matched to a gene; V was cut back by 5 bases and J by 10 bases. This CDR3 region has 14 residues. CDR3 in amino acids: CASSPDRAEDEQFF. CDR3 nucleotides: TGTGCCAGCAGCCCCGACAGGGCGGAGGACGAGCAGTTCTTC. Based on the CDR3 plus reference TRBV13 and TRBJ2-1, the full variable domain is AAGVIQSPRHLIKEKRETATLKCYPIPRHDTVYWYQQGPGQDPQFLISFYEKMQSDKGSIPDRFSAQQFSDYHSELNMSSLELGDSALYFCASSPDRAEDEQFFGPGTRLTVL.